These T cell receptor beta chains were read from a single sample in a study of blood T cell repertoires in COVID-19. Repertoires were generated with immunoSEQ multiplex PCR, while TCRdb's copy carries only in-frame clones and drops some. This table has some 390,000 clones, approximately 86% appearing once. Source material: peripheral blood. The receptors were gathered from a human donor in a cohort sampled during active COVID-19. Each CDR3 is given without its conserved first and last residue.

v_call,cdr3_aa
TRBV6-5,ASRSSGSSYNEQF
TRBV14,ASSWTGVNTGELF
TRBV6-5,ASSYLSGNQPQH
TRBV27,ASSLFRGVDTQY
TRBV5-1,ASSPGSEQY
TRBV27,ASSFGETREQY
TRBV19,ASTIGGGRTYTEAF
TRBV6-5,ASSYTRGRTEAF
TRBV12-3/TRBV12-4,ASSLEVNTEAF
TRBV30,ASTRRSGSTGNTIY
TRBV18,ASSPDRRTNEKLF
TRBV7-2,ASWGLGGFQF
TRBV10-1,ASSESGSPLRADTQY
TRBV2,ASSPTPNNQPQH
TRBV3-1/TRBV3-2,ASSQEASGGTQF
TRBV5-1,ASSRGFRGGPSDNEQF